This TCR beta chain stems from a study of cytomegalovirus exposure and HLA in healthy donors. A note on this clone: Its cognate antigen is unknown.

The CDR3 runs to 15 residues. The germline V gene encodes CDR1 LNHDA and CDR2 SQIVND (reference sequence). Germline trimming cut 4 bases from V and 7 bases from J; bases unmatched to any gene: 9. Amplification used 60 Vbeta primers and 13 Jbeta primers. TCRdb's copy holds only in-frame clones and misses some; the assay was immunoSEQ multiplex PCR. The sample lists 210,000 or so clones; about 89% were seen once. Study-wide results and limits: Presence/absence analyses rested on an assumption that sequencing depth was roughly uniform across donors. In a later analysis, at a false discovery rate of 0.05, about 16,000 TCR beta sequences matched HLA alleles.

The clonotype originates from a woman under 30 in good health and CMV-seronegative. The chain joins TRBV19 to TRBJ2-1; 8 bases line up with TRBD2. The sequenced sample consisted of PBMCs. In DNA, the CDR3 is TGTGCCAGTAGTAGGACTAGCAGACTTGAGAATGAGCAGTTCTTC. Translated, it gives CASSRTSRLENEQFF.